This TCR beta chain emerged from a study of blood T cell repertoires in COVID-19 (dated by TCRdb to the early 2020s). Some background on the complete study: Collaborator samples came from the United States, Italy and Spain and covered acute and convalescent phases of COVID-19. The prospective study material was composed of cDNA or gDNA derived from T cells, B-cell-depleted T cells, or PBMCs. The dataset comprised deeply sampled blood TCRbeta repertoires from subjects exposed to, actively infected with, or recovered from COVID-19. A freely available public database, intended as a resource for researchers studying the immune response to SARS-CoV-2, is where the repertoires were released. Samples came from the ongoing ImmuneRACE study (first 160 participants) plus 1,254 subjects from 6 global collaborators. Nearly every sample came with metadata listing a de-identified subject ID, COVID-19 status, age in years and sex. HLA class I and class II types, where available, came from metadata supplied by the sample provider rather than from assay-based typing.

The immunoSEQ Assay, a bias-controlled multiplex PCR, was used to amplify TCRbeta CDR3 regions from genomic DNA. The paper's data handling went like this. Nucleated cell counts per sample were estimated from amplification of reference gene primers within the assay. Sequence reads were collapsed and filtered to measure the absolute abundance of every unique TCRbeta CDR3 rearrangement. Productive Simpson clonality was computed per sample as the square root of Simpson's diversity index over productive rearrangements. TCRdb took over this immuneACCESS table, retaining in-frame rearrangements with V and J assigned. Such tables are incomplete; in checked studies, under half of the missing clones stem from an unresolved V gene, and the remainder is unexplained. V and J calls and clone size are copied from that table; D and trimming were computed from the DNA. The sample contains 230,000 or so clones, roughly 80% of them found a single time. The leading ten clones occupy around 7.5% of the sample.

V is trimmed back by 4 bases and J by 4 bases, and the junction contains 7 bases that no gene match accounts for. The CDR3, cysteine through phenylalanine, is 15 amino acids long. The read is trimmed to its CDR3 DNA, 45 bases read in frame from base 1. The CDR1 and CDR2 encoded by the germline V gene (reference sequence) are SGHKS and YYEKEE. About this clone itself: Its antigen specificity is not known. Base qualities are not recorded, but no much larger clone differs from it by a single base.

Overall study results and their limits: The quantity of clinical and demographic metadata differed by source and by participant and was supplied without curation.

One collaborating source in Seattle enrolled patients while the patients were actively infected and followed the patients over time throughout the course of disease. Collaborating institutions collected whole blood in K2EDTA tubes following their own protocols. For TCRbeta analysis, collaborator samples were shipped as frozen whole blood, as isolated PBMCs, or as DNA extracted from either sample type. This sequence uses TRBV5-5 and TRBJ1-4, with TRBD1 identical over 7 junction bases. This clonotype was obtained from a woman aged 80 or over with COVID-19, enrolled during active disease. Sequencing was done on a sample of peripheral blood. The DNA reads as follows: TGTGCCAGCAGCATGCGGACAGGACTTAATGAAAAACTGTTTTTT. Translation gives CASSMRTGLNEKLFF.